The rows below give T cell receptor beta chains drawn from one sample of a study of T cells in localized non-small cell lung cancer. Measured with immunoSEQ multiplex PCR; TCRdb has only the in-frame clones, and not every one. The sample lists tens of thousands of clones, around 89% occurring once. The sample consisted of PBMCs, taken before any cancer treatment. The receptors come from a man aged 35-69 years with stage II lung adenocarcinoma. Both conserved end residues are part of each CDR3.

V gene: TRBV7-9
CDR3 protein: CASSLIKAASGNTIYF

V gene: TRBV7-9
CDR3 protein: CASSTGIYEQYF

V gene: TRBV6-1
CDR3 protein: CASTEGTSGGNEQFF

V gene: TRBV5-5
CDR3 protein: CASSLGLAAEVETQYF

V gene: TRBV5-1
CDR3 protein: CASSLVQPNYGYTF

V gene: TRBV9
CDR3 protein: CASSGTSGGAGSYNEQFF

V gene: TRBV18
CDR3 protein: CASSRFDRGSNEQFF

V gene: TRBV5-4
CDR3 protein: CASSIAGQPNYGYTF

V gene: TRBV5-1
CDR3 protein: CASSLYSGTDTQYF

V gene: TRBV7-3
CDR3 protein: CASSSGGGFSTDTQYF

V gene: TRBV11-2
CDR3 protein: CASSHVWGQNNEQFF

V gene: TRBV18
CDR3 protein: CASSPFTDSGTGQYF

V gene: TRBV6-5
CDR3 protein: CASRALSSGNTIYF

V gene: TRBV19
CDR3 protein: CASTGTDQPQHF

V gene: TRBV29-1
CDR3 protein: CSGGGNEQFF

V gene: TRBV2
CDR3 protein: CASLSGTEHYEQYF

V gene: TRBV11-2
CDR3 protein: CASSLDQDEQYF

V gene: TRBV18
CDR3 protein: CASSPPGQYDTEAFF

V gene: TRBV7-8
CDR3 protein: CASSPARVANEQFF

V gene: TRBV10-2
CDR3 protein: CASSESDSTDTQYF

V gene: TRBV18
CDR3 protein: CASSPPTDRGDTQYF

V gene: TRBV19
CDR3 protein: CASSRTSGRNEQFF

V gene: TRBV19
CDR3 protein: CASKGVPYGYTF

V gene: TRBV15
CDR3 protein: CATSKWDRGDEAFF

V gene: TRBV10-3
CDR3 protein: CAISPVKDSPLHF

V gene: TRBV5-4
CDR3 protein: CASSQTPSIYNEQFF

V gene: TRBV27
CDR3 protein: CASSLGLGDEQYF

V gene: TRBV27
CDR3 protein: CASRRDRGTEAFF

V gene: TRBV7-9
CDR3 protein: CASSPEDNEQFF

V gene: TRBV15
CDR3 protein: CATSRDLGGGNTIYF

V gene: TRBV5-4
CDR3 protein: CASSLEGRVGTDTQYF

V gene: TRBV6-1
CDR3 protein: CASSVVGGSTDTQYF

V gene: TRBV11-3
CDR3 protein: CASSLERNTIYF

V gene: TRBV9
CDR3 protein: CASSVAGPGQDNSPLHF

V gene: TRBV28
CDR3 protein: CASHLPGGGYNEQFF

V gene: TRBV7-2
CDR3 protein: CASSPRRYMNTEAFF

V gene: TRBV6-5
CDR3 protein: CASSESDTQYF

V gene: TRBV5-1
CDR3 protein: CASSFGTDTQYF

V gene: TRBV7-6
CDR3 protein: CASRSTGSGEQYF

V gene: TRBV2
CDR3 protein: CASSERGQGLTEAFF

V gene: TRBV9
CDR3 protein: CASSVVAGGNTGELFF

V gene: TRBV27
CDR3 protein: CASSFGESTDTQYF

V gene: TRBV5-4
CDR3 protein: CASSTDRGQPQHF

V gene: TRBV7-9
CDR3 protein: CASSFLRGRNTEAFF

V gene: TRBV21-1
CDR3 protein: CASSAGQGARNEQYF

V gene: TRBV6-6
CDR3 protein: CASSYSKLYNEQFF

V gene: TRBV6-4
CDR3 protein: CASSQSGGASEQYF

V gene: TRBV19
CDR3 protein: CASSPTTGGFEGYTF

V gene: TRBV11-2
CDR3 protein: CASSLRVHEQYF

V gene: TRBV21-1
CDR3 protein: CASSNLPSGAHTEAFF

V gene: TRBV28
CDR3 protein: CASSPYFSRRDRVDEQFF

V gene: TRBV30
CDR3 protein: CACPRLAGGTYNEQFF

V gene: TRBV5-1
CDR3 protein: CASSLEGNTIYF

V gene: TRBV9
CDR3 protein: CASSTGGGTGELFF

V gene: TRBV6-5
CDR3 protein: CASSYLRGETQYF

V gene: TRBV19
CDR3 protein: CASSMGLAGALEQFF

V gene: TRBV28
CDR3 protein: CASSSLGQGGNQPQHF

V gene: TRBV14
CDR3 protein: CASSQAGQGWETQYF

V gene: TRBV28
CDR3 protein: CASSSRGQETQYF